This T cell receptor beta chain was captured by sequencing in a study of CXCR3-negative and CXCR3-positive naive CD8 T cells. Study-wide points: When CXCR3-positive naive cells were set against CXCR3-negative naive cells, the former had more hydrophobic TRB CDR3s.

The CDR3 sequence is 16 residues long. Germline CDR1 reads DFQATT; CDR2 reads SNEGSKA (reference sequence). Worth noting for this clonotype: Antigen unknown.

A CD45RO-CCR7+CD27+CD95- profile was what naive CD8+ T cells displayed. UMI-tagged TRB cDNA libraries were built via 5' RACE. One entry per CDR3 protein, without DNA, is what TCRdb gives after re-calling the 5' RACE reads. The sample table includes around 88,000 distinct CDR3 sequences. This clonotype was obtained from a human donor in good health. Some clones in this sample may be carry-over from other donors' samples. The specimen was naive CXCR3+ CD8+ T cells from blood. Subset given: CD45RO-CCR7+CD27+CD95- naive CD8+ T cells expressing CXCR3 (TNR3+). This chain connects TRBV20-1 to TRBJ2-2; TCRdb reports TRBD2, a call that lacks DNA to check it against. The CDR3 protein is CSAIGLADDRTGELFF.